This T cell receptor (beta chain) was observed in a study of long-term antiretroviral therapy in people with HIV (dated 2022 in TCRdb). Context from the whole study: The earliest samples were collected roughly a decade before the 2015 WHO recommendation for immediate ART, at a time when ART was usually postponed until CD4 counts fell. About 35% of the 30 participants with HIV were female. A retrospective serial study tested whether changes in peripheral blood TRB repertoire composition and diversity were associated with ART initiation and durable HIV suppression. Test extractions of a monoclonal T-cell line alongside about 35 polyclonal samples showed no cross-contamination during QIAcube processing. A total of 192 cryopreserved PBMC samples were contributed to the cohort by 30 adults with confirmed HIV infection, with samples collected serially over a mean of about 6 years (range 1-12).

V trim: 11 bases; J trim: 2 bases; unmatched bases: 18. The CDR3, cysteine through valine, is 16 amino acids long. Only the CDR3 DNA stays, 48 bases, in frame from base 1. CDR1 and CDR2 are read off the germline V gene as SNHLY and FYNNEI. As for this clone: What antigen it recognizes has not been identified. Qualities for individual bases were not recorded, and no much larger clone is one base off.

Results the study describes overall, beyond this receptor: ART initiation was associated with a significant increase in TRB diversity, but diversity stayed significantly below transplant donor controls even after long-term ART. No data were available on ART adherence, viral resistance or therapy changes, limiting inferences about post-ART repertoire changes. Narrower CDR3 length ranges were observed in HIV repertoires than in controls, and an antigen-experienced repertoire with only a slight naive shift after ART was suggested by the network structure. Because cell numbers in pre-ART samples were limited, unsorted PBMC were profiled instead of sorted CD4+ and CD8+ T cells. Expanded TRB clones identified before ART initiation dominated the repertoire across all time points, though the dominance fluctuated and decreased in many PLHIV after ART. Limited PBMC availability meant only the TCR beta chain was sequenced, without alpha chain pairing. The samples were dated from 2004 to 2017, and the ART regimens that were used may be less effective than current ART regimens.

The immunoSEQ hsTCRB v3.0 assay was used at survey level resolution to sequence the TRB variable region. TRB sequencing targeted a depth of roughly 35,000-55,000 T-cell genomes per sample. An Illumina MiSeq with a v3 150-cycle kit was used to sequence the pooled TRB libraries. The study's processing was this. Repertoire analysis was run in R within a reproducible Nextflow workflow that covered QC, data transformation and analysis. LymphoSeq2, an R package for exploring AIRR-Seq data, was used to implement custom analyses. A handful of samples yielding fewer than 5000 total TRB sequences were excluded, leaving 188 analyzed HIV repertoires. Among the approximately 190 retained HIV repertoires, about 57 were collected before ART initiation and 120 to 140 after ART initiation. Each repertoire was downsampled to 5000 TRB nucleotide sequences, and summary statistics were averaged across 100 downsampling iterations. TRB sequences were retained for analysis only if CDR3 regions of at least seven amino acids were present. Diversity was assessed using a clonality score derived from Shannon entropy and using the Gini coefficient. In the repertoire networks, any two of the top 5000 CDR3 amino acid sequences were linked whenever the two sequences differed by an edit distance of one. For TRB CDR3 amino acid sequences, GLIPH2 was used to predict antigen specificity groups and MHC restriction. CDR3 amino acid sequences were matched against VDJdb and McPAS-TCR to flag known CMV, EBV, HIV or tissue antigen associations. Pre-ART, post-ART and control groups were compared with Wilcoxon signed-rank tests and Holm-Bonferroni correction. TCRdb stores this immuneACCESS table with in-frame sequences only. Part of the clones is absent; in the studies checked, under half of the shortfall reflects unresolved V genes, and no reason is known for the rest. From that table come the V and J calls and clone size; the DNA was used to work out D and trimming. This sample lists 25,000 to 30,000 clones; around 79% were detected once. 4.5% to 6% of the sample is taken by the ten largest.

Participants were included only if at least one PBMC sample before ART initiation and at least two post-ART samples were available. All participants with HIV were treated in the United States of America. Before DNA extraction, cryopreserved samples of roughly 1-10 million PBMC were thawed and washed. At the time of the earliest PBMC sample for each participant with HIV, ages ranged from about 23 to 60 years. PBMC samples were contributed by each participant from 1-4 timepoints before ART initiation and 2-8 timepoints after ART initiation, with a median of 7 samples. For every participant, serial HIV viral load, CD4+ T-cell count, ART history and demographic data were obtained. Using a Qiagen kit on a QIAcube, genomic DNA was extracted from unsorted PBMC, with samples processed in batches of 12.

The sample in question was unsorted PBMCs, obtained 1.1 years before starting antiretroviral therapy. The rearrangement combines TRBV2 with TRBJ2-7, and 7 junction bases match TRBD1. The clonotype originates from a woman under 40 with HIV. The sequence in DNA is TGTGCCGCCCTTTCCGCCGAACCGGGACAGCCCTACGAGCAGTACGTC. This encodes CAALSAEPGQPYEQYV.